This T cell receptor beta chain was captured by sequencing in a study of beta chain features in type 1 diabetes. On the study more broadly: The patients were much like the healthy donors in age, gender and cell yields.

CDR1 and CDR2 (germline): KGHSH, LQKENI. With V trimmed by 0 bases and J by 5 bases, 5 bases remained unmatched. The CDR3 is 16 amino acids. This clone was found a few times. Its specificity is unknown. Sequenced material consisted of expressed TCRB transcripts (all of the isolated RNA was reverse transcribed). Some clones are missing from TCRdb's copy, which holds only in-frame ones; the method was immunoSEQ multiplex PCR. The data show 160,000 or so clones, 6.5% to 10% seen once. Study results and caveats: VDJ junctions from type 1 diabetes patients carried fewer insertions and larger deletions. Across all four CD4+ subsets, people with type 1 diabetes showed modestly shorter TCRB CDR3s.

Sample: central memory CD4+ T cells from blood. The clonotype comes from a woman aged 18-29 years with type 1 diabetes. The genes are TRBV18 and TRBJ2-7, with 12 bases matching TRBD2. Here the CDR3 DNA reads TGTGCCAGCTCACCACCTAATGGACTAGCGGGGAACGAGCAGTACTTC. It is translated as CASSPPNGLAGNEQYF. The whole variable domain, filled in from reference TRBV18 and TRBJ2-7, reads NAGVMQNPRHLVRRRGQEARLRCSPMKGHSHVYWYRQLPEEGLKFMVYLQKENIIDESGMPKERFSAEFPKEGPSILRIQQVVRGDSAAYFCASSPPNGLAGNEQYFGPGTRLTVT.